This T cell receptor beta chain comes out of a study of OX40 agonist ivuxolimab in advanced cancers. Study details: Patients with prior anti-PD-1, anti-PD-L1 or anti-CTLA-4 therapy were eligible; 40% had some. General study findings and limits: No antigen was identified for the clonally expanded peripheral T cells. Both CD4+ and CD8+ T cell populations in blood had undergone clonal expansion by week 6 at 0.1 to 3.0 mg/kg.

For this clone: The antigen is undetermined.

Using immunoSEQ multiplex PCR, the repertoire was profiled, and TCRdb retains in-frame clones only, with some absent. Of 80,000 to 100,000 clones listed, roughly 93% are singletons. This TCR was sampled from an adult with an advanced solid tumor such as melanoma, head and neck, liver or kidney cancer. The sequenced sample was CD4+ or CD8+ T cells sorted from blood, obtained in a trial of the OX40 agonist ivuxolimab.

CDR3: CASRLLAADYNEQFF. For the CDR3, the DNA is TGCGCCAGTAGACTCCTAGCGGCCGACTACAATGAGCAGTTCTTC. The chain combines TRBV5-1 with TRBJ2-1; TRBD2 matches at 7 bases. There are 15 residues in the CDR3. Germline CDR1 and CDR2: SGHRS and YFSETQ. J lost 3 bases, V lost 8 bases, and 11 bases had no gene match.